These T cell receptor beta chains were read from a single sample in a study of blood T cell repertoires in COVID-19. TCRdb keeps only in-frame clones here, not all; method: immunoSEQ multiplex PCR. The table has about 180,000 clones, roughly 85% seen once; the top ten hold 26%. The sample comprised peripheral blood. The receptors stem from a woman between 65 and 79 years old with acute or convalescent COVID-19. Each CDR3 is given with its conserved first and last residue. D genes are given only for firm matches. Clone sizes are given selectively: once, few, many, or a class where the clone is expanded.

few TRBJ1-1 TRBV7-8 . TGTGCCAGCAGCTTACACCAGGGAACTGAAGCTTTCTTT CASSLHQGTEAFF
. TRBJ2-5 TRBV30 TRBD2 TGTGCCTGGGGACTAGCGGGAGTGGAGACCCAGTACTTC CAWGLAGVETQYF
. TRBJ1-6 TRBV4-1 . TGCGCCAGCAGCCAAGATGCGGGCCGGGAATCACCCCTCCACTTT CASSQDAGRESPLHF
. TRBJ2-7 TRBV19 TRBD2 TGTGCCAGTAGTATGAAGACTAGCGGGAGATACGAGCAGTACTTC CASSMKTSGRYEQYF
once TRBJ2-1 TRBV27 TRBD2 TGTGCCAGCAGTTCACCGCGAGCGGGAGTCAGATTAAGTGAGCAGTTCTTC CASSSPRAGVRLSEQFF
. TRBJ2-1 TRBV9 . TGTGCCAGCAGTGCCATTGCGGTGGCTAATGAGCAGTTCTTC CASSAIAVANEQFF
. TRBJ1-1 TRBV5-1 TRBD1 TGCGCCAGCAGCGGCAAGAGACAGGGGCTGAGCACTGAAGCTTTCTTT CASSGKRQGLSTEAFF
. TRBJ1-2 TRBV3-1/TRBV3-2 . TGTGCCAGCAGCCAAGGGGTGCAGGGCTCAGTCTATGGCTACACCTTC CASSQGVQGSVYGYTF
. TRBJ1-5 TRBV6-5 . TGTGCCAGCAGTCCTGAATTCTCGGGGAATCAGCCCCAGCATTTT CASSPEFSGNQPQHF
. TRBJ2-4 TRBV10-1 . TGCGCCAGCCCCTCGACAGGGGTGAACGCGGGGGTAAGGGCCAAAAACATTCAGTACTTC CASPSTGVNAGVRAKNIQYF
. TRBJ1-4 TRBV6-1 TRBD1 TGTGCCAGCAGTGAGGGGACAGGGTCTGGAAAACTGTTTTTT CASSEGTGSGKLFF
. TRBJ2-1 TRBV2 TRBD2 TGTGCCAGCAGAGGACTAGTCGGTGAGCAGTTCTTC CASRGLVGEQFF
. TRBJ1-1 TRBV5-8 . TGTGCCAGCAATTCCGACAGATCCACTGAAGCTTTCTTT CASNSDRSTEAFF
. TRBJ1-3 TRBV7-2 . TGTGCCAGCAGCTTTTCGCCAACAATCTCTGGAAACACCATATATTTT CASSFSPTISGNTIYF
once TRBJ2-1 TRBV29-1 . TGCAGCGTTGATCGCAGGGTTTGGTACAATGAGCAGTTCTTC CSVDRRVWYNEQFF
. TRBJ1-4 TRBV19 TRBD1 TGTGCCAGTAGTATGGGACAGACCCCCCGAGGTGAAAAACTGTTTTTT CASSMGQTPRGEKLFF
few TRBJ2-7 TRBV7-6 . TGTGCCAGCAGCCCGTATAGCCGACGGGTACAAGAGCAGTACTTC CASSPYSRRVQEQYF
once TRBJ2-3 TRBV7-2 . TGTGCCAGCGGGACTAGCACAGATACGCAGTATTTT CASGTSTDTQYF
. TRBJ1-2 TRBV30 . TGTGCCTGGAGTGGGACGGGAAACCATAACTATGGCTACACCTTC CAWSGTGNHNYGYTF
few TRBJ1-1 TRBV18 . TGTGCCAGCTCTGCAAGATCCAGGGACACTGAAGCTTTCTTT CASSARSRDTEAFF
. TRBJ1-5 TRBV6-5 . TGTGCCAGCCGATGGAACCAGGGGTCGCAGCCCCAGCATTTT CASRWNQGSQPQHF
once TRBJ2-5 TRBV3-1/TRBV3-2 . TGTGCCAGCAGCCAAGATCTGTCGGCAGGGCAAGAGACCCAGTACTTC CASSQDLSAGQETQYF
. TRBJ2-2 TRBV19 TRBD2 TGTGCCAGTAAAGTCGGGAGGGCCGGGGAGCTGTTTTTT CASKVGRAGELFF
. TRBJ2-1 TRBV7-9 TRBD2 TGTGCCAGCAGCCCCACTAGCGGGAGCTACAATGAGCAGTTCTTC CASSPTSGSYNEQFF
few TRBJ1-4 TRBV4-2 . TGTGCCAGCAGCCTGCGGGCATGGGATGAAAAACTGTTTTTT CASSLRAWDEKLFF
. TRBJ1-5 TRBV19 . TGTGCCAGTAGTATAACGACCGACAGTTCAAGGCATTTT CASSITTDSSRHF
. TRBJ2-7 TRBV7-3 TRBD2 TGTGCCAGCAGCTTATCTGTCGGGACTACGTTGTACTTC CASSLSVGTTLYF
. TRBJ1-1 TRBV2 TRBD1 TGTGCCAGCAGTTTTACAGGGGGGGCCACTGAAGCTTTCTTT CASSFTGGATEAFF